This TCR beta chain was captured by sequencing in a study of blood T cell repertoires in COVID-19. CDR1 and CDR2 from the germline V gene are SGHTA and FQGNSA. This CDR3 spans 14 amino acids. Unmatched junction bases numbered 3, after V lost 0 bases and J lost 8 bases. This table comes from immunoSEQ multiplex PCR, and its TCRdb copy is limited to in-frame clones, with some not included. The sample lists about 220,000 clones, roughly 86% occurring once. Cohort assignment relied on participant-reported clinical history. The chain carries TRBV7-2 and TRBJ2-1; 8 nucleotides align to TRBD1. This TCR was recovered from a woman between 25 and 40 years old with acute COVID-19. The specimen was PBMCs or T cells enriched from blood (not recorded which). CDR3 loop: CASSLAQGADEQFF. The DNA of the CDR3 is TGTGCCAGCAGCTTAGCCCAGGGGGCGGATGAGCAGTTCTTC. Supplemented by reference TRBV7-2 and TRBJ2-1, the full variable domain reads GAGVSQSPSNKVTEKGKDVELRCDPISGHTALYWYRQSLGQGLEFLIYFQGNSAPDKSGLPSDRFSAERTGGSVSTLTIQRTQQEDSAVYLCASSLAQGADEQFFGPGTRLTVL.